This T cell receptor (beta chain) derives from a study of T cell repertoires in cytomegalovirus infection. About the research overall: Recently identified HLA-C-restricted CMV epitopes were among the peptides used. Shared public TCR beta signatures pointed to both CMV infection and a matching HLA type.

This clonotype was counted only a few times. Antigen specificity is unknown. V lost 3 bases to trimming and J lost 2 bases, with 13 bases between them. This CDR3 spans 16 amino acids. TCRdb analysed the reads with MiXCR anew, one entry per CDR3 protein. The sample holds 830,000 or so distinct CDR3 sequences, roughly 33% seen once. Whole-study findings and limits: Dominating the ex vivo response were HLA-C-restricted CMV-specific TCR beta clonotypes. The study identified carriers of CMV plus the relevant HLA from cumulative public TCR beta family frequency.

Specimen: cultured CD8+ T cells from PBMCs, collected from culture after CMV antigen stimulation. The sequence came from a human donor in good health (CMV status not recorded). Some clones in this sample may be carry-over from other donors' samples. The chain combines TRBV12-3 or TRBV12-4 with TRBJ1-4; no definite D call. The CDR3 is CASSFFTSRTNEKLFF. The CDR3 bases are TGTGCCAGCAGTTTTTTCACATCAAGGACTAATGAAAAACTGTTTTTT.